This T cell receptor beta chain derives from a study of CD4+ T cells in melanoma. The CDR3 sequence is 14 residues long. Germline V gene sequence: CDR1 LGHNA, CDR2 YNFKEQ. Trimming shortened V by 5 bases and J by 6 bases, and 16 bases separated the two germline ends. Only in-frame clones appear in the TCRdb table, and some are missing; sequencing was by immunoSEQ multiplex PCR. The sample has over 9,000 clones, around 66% seen once. The clonotype comes from a human donor with melanoma. Material: cells from a culture (not recorded whether cultured in vitro). The chain employs TRBV4-2 and TRBJ1-2, with D unclear. Here the CDR3 DNA reads TGTGCCAGCAGCTTCCGGAGTTCTGGCGATGGCTACACCTTC. Translation gives CASSFRSSGDGYTF.